This entry lists 21 T cell receptor beta chains sequenced from one sample in a study of blood T cell repertoires in COVID-19. TCRdb keeps only in-frame clones here, not all; method: immunoSEQ multiplex PCR. The table includes fewer than 55,000 clones, 86% detected once. What was sequenced was peripheral blood. These receptors originate from a woman between 55 and 75 years old with acute or convalescent COVID-19.

V and J are TRBV30 and TRBJ1-1, with 7 bases fitting TRBD1. J gave up 0 bases and V 4 bases, and 2 bases lay outside the gene matches. The CDR3 covers 13 residues. CDR1 is GTSNPN, CDR2 SVGIG, per germline (reference sequence). CDR3 sequence: CAWTGQVNTEAFF. The DNA of the CDR3 is TGTGCCTGGACCGGACAGGTGAACACTGAAGCTTTCTTT.

The rearrangement uses TRBV7-8 and TRBJ1-2, with 9 nucleotides matching TRBD1. Germline V gives CDR1 SGHVS, CDR2 FQNEAQ. V shed 1 base, J shed 5 bases, and the junction held 5 bases outside the gene matches. The CDR3 loop spans 15 amino acids. In DNA, the CDR3 is TGTGCCAGCAGCTTAGTCCTGGGACAGGGATATGGCTACACCTTC. This encodes CASSLVLGQGYGYTF.

The genes are TRBV19 and TRBJ2-7, with 8 positions matching TRBD1. J was trimmed by 2 bases and V by 5 bases; bases with no gene match: 8. The CDR3 sequence is 15 residues long. Germline CDR1 and CDR2: LNHDA and SQIVND (reference sequence). The CDR3 is CASSLRTGSPYEQYF. CDR3 bases: TGTGCCAGTAGTCTCCGGACAGGGAGTCCCTACGAGCAGTACTTC. Full variable domain (missing parts from reference TRBV19 and TRBJ2-7): DGGITQSPKYLFRKEGQNVTLSCEQNLNHDAMYWYRQDPGQGLRLIYYSQIVNDFQKGDIAEGYSVSREKKESFPLTVTSAQKNPTAFYLCASSLRTGSPYEQYFGPGTRLTVT.

In this sample, this clone turned up a few times. The rearrangement uses TRBV30 and TRBJ1-2, with D possibly TRBD1 on 5 matching bases. The CDR3 has 14 amino acids. Between the trimmed V and J ends, which lost 1 base and 7 bases, there was a span of 16 bases. Germline loops: CDR1 GTSNPN, CDR2 SVGIG (reference sequence). CDR3 in amino acids: CAWSAQGPIGGYTF. CDR3 bases: TGTGCCTGGAGTGCGCAGGGCCCTATAGGTGGCTACACCTTC.

CDR3 in amino acids: CAWAALAGGRNEQFF. DNA of the CDR3: TGTGCCTGGGCCGCCCTAGCGGGAGGTCGCAATGAGCAGTTCTTC. The V and J genes are TRBV30 and TRBJ2-1; 11 nucleotides align to TRBD2. J gave up 6 bases and V 5 bases, and 9 bases lay outside the gene matches. CDR1 is GTSNPN, CDR2 SVGIG, per germline (reference sequence). The CDR3 runs to 15 residues.

Worth noting for this clone: One end of the junction varies from germline; a read error may be responsible. V and J are TRBV6-5 and TRBJ2-1; TRBD2 matches at 8 bases. CDR1 is MNHEY, CDR2 SVGAGI, per germline. This CDR3 region has 15 residues. The CDR3 nucleotides are TGTGCCAGCAGTGACTCGGGGGGGCGTACGGTTGAGCAGTTCTTC. As protein: CASSDSGGRTVEQFF.

Here the CDR3 reads CAWSGLGVSIYEQYF. The CDR3 DNA reads TGTGCCTGGAGTGGGCTAGGGGTATCTATCTACGAGCAGTACTTC. The J gene is TRBJ2-7, the V gene TRBV30; D is perhaps TRBD1 (5 bases). The germline V and J ends were trimmed by 1 base and 3 bases, with 16 bases remaining between them. The CDR3 totals 15 residues. The V gene's germline CDR1 is GTSNPN and CDR2 SVGIG (reference sequence).

This clone occurred once. The V and J genes are TRBV28 and TRBJ1-6, with 9 bases matching TRBD1. CDR1 and CDR2 (germline): MDHEN, SYDVKM. V dropped 5 bases and J dropped 6; count of bases not matched to a gene: 11. This CDR3 has 17 amino acids. CDR3: CASSPSGTGTVNSPLHF. The CDR3 bases are TGTGCCAGCAGTCCCTCCGGGACAGGGACCGTTAATTCACCCCTCCACTTT.

The chain joins TRBV9 to TRBJ2-7; TRBD1 is a possible D gene (6 bases). The CDR3 extends over 17 amino acids. V was clipped by 4 bases and J by 1 base, with 21 bases between them. CDR1 is SGDLS, CDR2 YYNGEE, per germline. CDR3: CASSPRSSEDSSYEQYF. CDR3 DNA sequence: TGTGCCAGCAGCCCAAGATCTTCCGAGGACAGTTCCTACGAGCAGTACTTC.

The J gene is TRBJ2-5, the V gene TRBV5-1, with a weak D call TRBD1 (6 bases). CDR1 and CDR2 from the germline V gene are SGHRS and YFSETQ. This CDR3 contains 13 residues. V lost 5 bases and J 1 base, leaving 9 bases between the germline ends. The chain's CDR3 is CASSGQIQETQYF. CDR3 in DNA: TGCGCCAGCAGTGGACAGATCCAAGAGACCCAGTACTTC.

The chain couples TRBV6-5 to TRBJ2-3, with D possibly TRBD1 on 6 matching bases. V dropped 5 bases and J dropped 8 bases, with 20 bases sitting between them. This CDR3 has 15 amino acids. Germline lookup yields CDR1 MNHEY and CDR2 SVGAGI. In DNA form, the CDR3 reads TGTGCCAGCAGTCCTGGACAGCCAACCCGGGGTACGCAGTATTTT. Translated, it gives CASSPGQPTRGTQYF.

This clone has only a few counts. The chain joins TRBV9 to TRBJ1-5, with TRBD1 as a possible D gene (5 bases). The CDR3 has 14 amino acids. Germline CDR1 SGDLS, CDR2 YYNGEE. Trimming removed 2 bases at V and 3 bases at J, with 9 bases between. The CDR3 sequence: CASSVGGSNQPQHF. The DNA of the CDR3 is TGTGCCAGCAGCGTCGGGGGATCCAATCAGCCCCAGCATTTT.

This chain uses TRBV19 with TRBJ2-2, with 15 bases that match TRBD2. Germline CDR1 reads LNHDA; CDR2 reads SQIVND (reference sequence). The V and J ends lost 5 bases and 11 bases, in that order; junction bases with no gene match: 12. This CDR3 comprises 17 residues. In DNA form, the CDR3 reads TGTGCCAGTAGTCAGGGGACTAGCGGGAGGTCAGTAAGAGAGCTGTTTTTT. As protein: CASSQGTSGRSVRELFF.

This clone came up once. The chain uses TRBV5-1 and TRBJ1-2, with a possible D match to TRBD1 (5 bases). Germline CDR1 is SGHRS and CDR2 is YFSETQ. The CDR3 loop spans 14 amino acids. Between the trimmed V and J ends, which lost 2 bases and 7 bases, there was a span of 15 bases. CDR3 sequence reads: CASSFNRIAFGYTF. CDR3 DNA sequence: TGCGCCAGCAGCTTTAACAGGATAGCTTTTGGCTACACCTTC.

The chain is built from TRBV25-1 and TRBJ2-3, with 9 positions matching TRBD1. Trimming took 3 bases from V and 4 from J; bases not matched to a gene: 8. The CDR3 has 16 amino acids. The germline gives CDR1 MGHDK, CDR2 SYGVNS. The CDR3 region is CASSDPGTGMSDTQYF. The CDR3, as DNA: TGTGCCAGCAGTGACCCCGGGACAGGGATGTCAGATACGCAGTATTTT.

The chain has TRBV6-5 and TRBJ2-7, with TRBD2 as a possible D gene (6 bases). V lost 8 bases and J lost 6, with 17 bases in between. This CDR3 region has 13 residues. The germline CDR1 and CDR2 sequences are MNHEY and SVGAGI. The DNA for the CDR3 is TGTGCCAGCCATTTGACTAGTTCAGGCGAGCAGTACTTC. This translates into CASHLTSSGEQYF.

J is TRBJ2-1 and V is TRBV5-1, with 11 bases that match TRBD2. CDR3 size: 16 residues. Losses at the gene ends were 4 bases for V and 4 bases for J; bases not matched to a gene: 7. The germline V gene encodes CDR1 SGHRS and CDR2 YFSETQ. The CDR3 protein is CASSQPGLADYNEQFF. The CDR3 DNA reads TGCGCCAGCAGCCAACCGGGACTAGCGGATTACAATGAGCAGTTCTTC. Full variable domain (remainder filled in from reference TRBV5-1 and TRBJ2-1): KAGVTQTPRYLIKTRGQQVTLSCSPISGHRSVSWYQQTPGQGLQFLFEYFSETQRNKGNFPGRFSGRQFSNSRSEMNVSTLELGDSALYLCASSQPGLADYNEQFFGPGTRLTVL.

The chain joins TRBV6-5 to TRBJ2-7, with D tentatively TRBD1 (5 bases). This CDR3 spans 13 amino acids. Per the germline V gene, CDR1 is MNHEY and CDR2 is SVGAGI. Trimming took 4 bases from V and 3 from J, leaving 10 bases between them. The CDR3 loop reads CASSSQVNYEQYF. The CDR3 bases are TGTGCCAGCAGTTCACAGGTTAACTACGAGCAGTACTTC.

The rearrangement links TRBV6-5 to TRBJ1-6; TRBD1 matches at 9 bases. The germline gives CDR1 MNHEY, CDR2 SVGAGI. Trimming at V came to 5 bases and at J to 10 bases, leaving 9 bases not matched to a gene. The CDR3 has 15 amino acids. The CDR3 DNA follows: TGTGCCAGCAGTCGGACAGGGGAGAGAGGATCACCCCTCCACTTT. Translation gives CASSRTGERGSPLHF.

The chain is built from TRBV15 and TRBJ1-2, with 7 bases lining up with TRBD1. The junction had 4 bases not matched to a gene; V was cut back by 4 bases and J by 2 bases. Germline V gene lookup returns CDR1 LNHNV and CDR2 YYDKDF (reference sequence). The CDR3 loop spans 14 amino acids. The CDR3 here is CATSTEQGNYGYTF. CDR3 in DNA: TGTGCCACCAGCACCGAACAGGGGAACTATGGCTACACCTTC.

The V gene is TRBV5-4, the J gene TRBJ2-2, with 7 bases that match TRBD1. The germline CDR1 and CDR2 sequences are SGHNT and YYREEE (reference sequence). V lost 2 bases, J lost 0 bases, and 4 bases stayed unmatched. This CDR3 region has 16 residues. The CDR3 spells CASSLGGQPNTGELFF. CDR3 bases: TGTGCCAGCAGCTTAGGGGGCCAGCCGAACACCGGGGAGCTGTTTTTT.